The rows below give T cell receptor beta chains drawn from one sample of a study of graft-versus-host responses after intestinal transplantation. Sequenced by immunoSEQ multiplex PCR; TCRdb stores in-frame clones only, minus some. The sample holds about 130,000 clones, about 93% seen once. These receptors lack a known antigen. The material sequenced was unstimulated CD4+ T cells sorted from spleen or lymph node cells, taken before intestinal transplant. The receptors come from a human donor who received an intestinal transplant. CDR3s include the opening cysteine and the closing phenylalanine or tryptophan. Each record gives: J gene, CDR3 length, clone size, D gene, V gene, CDR3 protein, CDR3 DNA. The D gene is left open where the match is weak. Part of the rows lack a size; the others show once, few, many or a class for expanded clones.

TRBJ2-3 | 14 | NA | NA | TRBV6-6 | CASSYREGTDTQYF | TGTGCCAGCAGTTACCGAGAGGGCACAGATACGCAGTATTTT
TRBJ1-1 | 14 | NA | TRBD1 | TRBV19 | CASSSWTGDTEAFF | TGTGCCAGTAGTTCCTGGACAGGGGACACTGAAGCTTTCTTT
TRBJ1-2 | 13 | NA | TRBD1 | TRBV6-6 | CASREQGAWGYTF | TGTGCCAGCAGGGAACAGGGGGCTTGGGGCTACACCTTC
TRBJ1-1 | 15 | once | NA | TRBV15 | CATSRDTGRATEAFF | TGTGCCACCAGCAGAGATACAGGGCGAGCCACTGAAGCTTTCTTT
TRBJ2-1 | 15 | NA | NA | TRBV19 | CASSMGSGLYNEQFF | TGTGCCAGTAGTATGGGTAGCGGACTTTACAATGAGCAGTTCTTC
TRBJ2-4 | 15 | NA | NA | TRBV4-3 | CASSQETGWVNIQYF | TGCGCCAGCAGCCAAGAAACAGGCTGGGTAAACATTCAGTACTTC
TRBJ2-7 | 13 | NA | NA | TRBV11-3 | CASSEPGLAEQYF | TGTGCCAGCAGCGAACCGGGACTTGCCGAGCAGTACTTC
TRBJ1-4 | 14 | few | NA | TRBV5-8 | CASSWKWGNEKLFF | TGTGCCAGCAGCTGGAAATGGGGTAATGAAAAACTGTTTTTT
TRBJ1-3 | 14 | few | NA | TRBV7-9 | CASSSTGSGNTIYF | TGTGCCAGCAGCTCGACAGGCTCTGGAAACACCATATATTTT
TRBJ1-5 | 16 | NA | TRBD1 | TRBV4-1 | CASSLTLYRGEQPQHF | TGCGCCAGCAGTCTAACACTCTACAGGGGCGAACAGCCCCAGCATTTT
TRBJ2-1 | 16 | NA | NA | TRBV11-3 | CASSLGQVFSYNEQFF | TGTGCCAGCAGCTTAGGTCAGGTATTCTCCTACAATGAGCAGTTCTTC
TRBJ2-4 | 15 | once | NA | TRBV7-8 | CASSSTRDGKNIQYF | TGTGCCAGCAGCTCGACCCGGGACGGCAAAAACATTCAGTACTTC
TRBJ1-5 | 13 | NA | NA | TRBV29-1 | CSVEWGSNQPQHF | TGCAGCGTTGAATGGGGTAGCAATCAGCCCCAGCATTTT
TRBJ2-7 | 14 | once | NA | TRBV5-1 | CASSFREGNDEQYF | TGCGCCAGCAGCTTCCGTGAGGGTAACGACGAGCAGTACTTC
TRBJ2-6 | 15 | NA | NA | TRBV5-4 | CASSLVSSGANVLTF | TGTGCCAGCAGCTTGGTCAGCTCTGGGGCCAACGTCCTGACTTTC
TRBJ2-1 | 16 | NA | TRBD2 | TRBV5-4 | CASSTLAGGPRNEQFF | TGTGCCAGCAGCACCCTAGCGGGAGGGCCTCGGAATGAGCAGTTCTTC
TRBJ1-2 | 14 | NA | NA | TRBV2 | CASSGQPANYGYTF | TGTGCCAGCAGTGGTCAGCCAGCTAACTATGGCTACACCTTC
TRBJ2-3 | 14 | NA | NA | TRBV5-1 | CASSLDRRTDTQYF | TGCGCCAGCAGCTTGGACAGGCGCACAGATACGCAGTATTTT
TRBJ2-7 | 16 | NA | NA | TRBV5-1 | CASSSTLDSASYEQYF | TGCGCCAGCAGCTCTACCTTAGACAGCGCCTCCTACGAGCAGTACTTC
TRBJ2-1 | 15 | NA | NA | TRBV21-1 | CASCFDGTPYNEQFF | TGTGCCAGCTGTTTCGACGGGACACCGTACAATGAGCAGTTCTTC
TRBJ2-1 | 14 | NA | TRBD1 | TRBV7-3 | CASSRQGALGEQFF | TGTGCCAGCAGTCGACAGGGGGCGCTGGGGGAGCAGTTCTTC
TRBJ2-5 | 14 | NA | NA | TRBV5-1 | CASSFEGRLETQYF | TGCGCCAGCAGCTTCGAGGGGCGGTTAGAGACCCAGTACTTC
TRBJ2-7 | 12 | NA | TRBD1 | TRBV19 | CASSQHRGWQYF | TGTGCCAGTAGCCAGCACAGGGGGTGGCAGTACTTC
TRBJ2-7 | 14 | NA | TRBD1 | TRBV6-1 | CASRGQGAAYEQYF | TGTGCCAGCCGGGGCCAGGGGGCGGCCTACGAGCAGTACTTC
TRBJ2-1 | 14 | NA | NA | TRBV4-3 | CASSPSPGQNEQFF | TGCGCCAGCAGCCCTTCGCCAGGCCAAAATGAGCAGTTCTTC
TRBJ1-2 | 13 | NA | NA | TRBV29-1 | CSVVKGGNYGYTF | TGCAGCGTTGTGAAGGGGGGTAACTATGGCTACACCTTC
TRBJ2-2 | 17 | NA | NA | TRBV9 | CASSVDAGRRDTGELFF | TGTGCCAGCAGCGTAGACGCCGGCCGACGTGACACCGGGGAGCTGTTTTTT
TRBJ2-1 | 14 | NA | NA | TRBV28 | CASSLQHRASEQFF | TGTGCCAGCAGCCTCCAACATCGTGCGAGTGAGCAGTTCTTC
TRBJ2-7 | 14 | NA | NA | TRBV5-4 | CASSSRTASYEQYF | TGTGCCAGCAGCTCTCGAACGGCCTCCTACGAGCAGTACTTC
TRBJ2-3 | 14 | NA | TRBD2 | TRBV5-1 | CASSFNAGVDTQYF | TGCGCCAGCAGCTTCAACGCGGGAGTCGATACGCAGTATTTT
TRBJ1-1 | 17 | NA | TRBD1 | TRBV19 | CASSIVDRATSNTEAFF | TGTGCCAGTAGTATAGTAGACAGGGCTACTTCGAACACTGAAGCTTTCTTT
TRBJ2-7 | 13 | NA | TRBD2 | TRBV29-1 | CSVDVAGGGEQYF | TGCAGCGTTGATGTAGCGGGAGGGGGCGAGCAGTACTTC
TRBJ2-3 | 19 | NA | NA | TRBV5-6 | CASSLLAGRFPSSTDTQYF | TGTGCCAGCAGCTTGTTGGCAGGGCGTTTCCCATCCTCCACAGATACGCAGTATTTT
TRBJ2-1 | 15 | NA | NA | TRBV4-3 | CASSQEGGTRNEQFF | TGCGCCAGCAGCCAAGAGGGCGGTACACGAAATGAGCAGTTCTTC
TRBJ2-1 | 14 | once | NA | TRBV2 | CASSEAGLYNEQFF | TGTGCCAGCAGTGAAGCGGGATTATACAATGAGCAGTTCTTC
TRBJ1-5 | 14 | NA | NA | TRBV7-2 | CASSRGRGFQPQHF | TGTGCCAGCAGCCGAGGTAGAGGGTTTCAGCCCCAGCATTTT
TRBJ1-4 | 15 | NA | NA | TRBV28 | CASTQQGFANEKLFF | TGTGCCAGCACCCAGCAGGGGTTCGCGAATGAAAAACTGTTTTTT